One and the same sample provided the 28 T cell receptor beta chains below, sequenced in a study of cytomegalovirus exposure and HLA in healthy donors. PCR employed 60 Vbeta and 13 Jbeta primers. TCRdb keeps only in-frame clones here, not all; method: immunoSEQ multiplex PCR. Of some 110,000 clones listed, around 77% are singletons. Sequenced: PBMCs. The receptor source for this set is a man aged 45 to 65 in good health and CMV-seropositive.

J is TRBJ1-5 and V is TRBV16; D unclear. V was cut by 4 bases and J by 6 bases, with 7 bases left in between. CDR1 and CDR2 from the germline V gene are KGHSY and FQNENV. The CDR3 length is 12 residues. Here the CDR3 reads CASSLESQPQHF. In DNA form, the CDR3 reads TGTGCCAGCAGCCTTGAGAGTCAGCCCCAGCATTTT.

The chain uses TRBV6-1 and TRBJ2-3; TRBD2 matches 7 bases. Germline values: CDR1 MNHNS, CDR2 SASEGT. Trimming cost V 6 bases and J 2 bases; bases outside gene matches: 8. The CDR3 length is 15 residues. CDR3 in amino acids: CASRVTSRSTDTQYF. The CDR3 nucleotides read TGTGCCAGCAGGGTGACTAGCCGTTCCACAGATACGCAGTATTTT.

The chain employs TRBV2 and TRBJ2-5; 8 nucleotides line up with TRBD1. Gene TRBJ2-7 matches the end of the DNA better, so the J call may be wrong. CDR3 size: 17 residues. Germline CDR1 reads SNHLY; CDR2 reads FYNNEI. CDR3: CASSVSRGTGYSREQYF. CDR3 nucleotide sequence: TGTGCCAGCAGTGTCAGCCGAGGGACAGGCTACAGTCGCGAGCAGTACTTC.

CDR3 in DNA: TGCGCCAGCAGTAGCGGGGGACGTACAGATACGCAGTATTTT. Translated: CASSSGGRTDTQYF. The chain recombines TRBV4-3 with TRBJ2-3; TRBD2 matches 9 bases. CDR3 size: 14 residues. Germline CDR1 reads LGHNA; CDR2 reads YSLEER. V shed 6 bases and J 3 bases; nucleotides not matched to a gene: 4.

This clone occurred once. V is TRBV27 and J is TRBJ1-2; D ambiguous. V lost 3 bases and J 4 bases, leaving 12 bases between the germline ends. The CDR3 loop spans 14 amino acids. The germline gives CDR1 MNHEY, CDR2 SMNVEV (reference sequence). CDR3: CASSFRQASYGYTF. CDR3 DNA sequence: TGTGCCAGCAGTTTTCGGCAGGCCTCCTATGGCTACACCTTC.

The V and J genes are TRBV23-1 and TRBJ1-2; TRBD1 matches 10 bases. TRBV23-1 is known as an ORF, though its function is uncertain. The CDR3 spans 17 residues. V lost 7 bases, J lost 6 bases, and 17 bases stayed unmatched. For the CDR3, the DNA is TGCGCCAGCAAAAGGGGACAGGGGACTAGCGGGTATGATGGCTACACCTTC. Translated: CASKRGQGTSGYDGYTF.

This rearrangement joins TRBV5-5 to TRBJ2-1, with D possibly matching TRBD1 (6 bases). This CDR3 is 15 amino acids long. V was shortened by 0 bases and J by 2 bases, with 9 bases between the two germline ends. The germline gives CDR1 SGHKS, CDR2 YYEKEE (reference sequence). CDR3 in amino acids: CASSLADRTYNEQFF. The CDR3 DNA reads TGTGCCAGCAGCTTGGCGGACAGAACCTACAATGAGCAGTTCTTC.

The chain couples TRBV5-4 to TRBJ2-7; a possible D gene is TRBD1 (6 bases). This CDR3 spans 16 amino acids. The V gene's germline CDR1 is SGHNT and CDR2 YYREEE (reference sequence). Trimming took 4 bases from V and 4 from J, leaving 21 bases between them. CDR3 sequence: CASSQTFPGVVYEQYF. CDR3 bases: TGTGCCAGCAGCCAGACGTTTCCAGGGGTGGTTTACGAGCAGTACTTC.

The CDR3 protein is CASSLPDSPYEQYF. The CDR3 DNA sequence: TGTGCCAGCAGCTTACCGGACAGTCCCTACGAGCAGTACTTC. This chain joins TRBV11-3 and TRBJ2-7; D is possibly TRBD1 (6 bases). V was shortened by 2 bases and J by 2 bases, with 10 bases between the two germline ends. This CDR3 is 14 amino acids long. The germline gives CDR1 SGHNT, CDR2 YENEEA.

The J gene is TRBJ2-1, the V gene TRBV14; D not certain. The V gene's germline CDR1 is SGHDN and CDR2 FVKESK. Trimming left V 4 bases short and J 4 bases short, with 2 bases between. This CDR3 has 11 amino acids. The CDR3: CASSLYNEQFF. In DNA form, the CDR3 reads TGTGCCAGCAGCCTATACAATGAGCAGTTCTTC.

The chain recombines TRBV6-4 with TRBJ2-3; D may be TRBD1 (6 bases). V lost 11 bases and J lost 4, with 19 bases in between. The germline V gene has CDR1 MRHNA and CDR2 SNTAGT. There are 14 residues in the CDR3. For the CDR3, the DNA is TGTGCCGGCCTCGTGGGGGCTCACCCAGATACGCAGTATTTT. It yields the protein CAGLVGAHPDTQYF.

Turning to this clone: The sample holds other DNA sequences that translate to the same CDR3. This chain joins TRBV5-1 and TRBJ2-5; 8 positions agree with TRBD1. This CDR3 contains 16 residues. V shed 4 bases, J shed 0 bases, and the junction held 8 bases outside the gene matches. The germline V gene encodes CDR1 SGHRS and CDR2 YFSETQ. Written as DNA, the CDR3 is TGCGCCAGCAGCGGGGGGACAGGCGGGTACCAAGAGACCCAGTACTTC. It is translated as CASSGGTGGYQETQYF.

This clone has a handful of counts. The rearrangement joins TRBV6-1 to TRBJ2-1; a weak D match, TRBD2 (5 bases). Germline V gene sequence: CDR1 MNHNS, CDR2 SASEGT. The CDR3 consists of 13 residues. Trimming took 3 bases from V and 12 from J, leaving 15 bases between them. CDR3 region: CASSDYPGKGQFF. The CDR3 DNA follows: TGTGCCAGCAGTGACTACCCCGGGAAAGGGCAGTTCTTC.

The chain employs TRBV4-1 and TRBJ2-5; possibly TRBD1 for D (5 bases). Trimming took off 4 bases at V and 5 bases at J, with 11 bases between the two ends. The germline gives CDR1 MGHRA, CDR2 YSYEKL. The CDR3 spans 13 residues. The CDR3: CASSRGFGETQYF. In nucleotides, the CDR3 is TGCGCCAGCAGCCGGGGCTTCGGGGAGACCCAGTACTTC.

The chain is built from TRBV4-1 and TRBJ2-1, with D unclear. V lost 0 bases and J 7 bases, leaving 13 bases between the germline ends. CDR1 is MGHRA and CDR2 is YSYEKL in the germline V gene. This CDR3 has 15 amino acids. The CDR3 protein is CASSQEMSSRNEQFF. For the CDR3, the DNA is TGCGCCAGCAGCCAAGAAATGAGCTCCCGGAATGAGCAGTTCTTC.

This rearrangement joins TRBV7-6 to TRBJ2-7, with a possible D match to TRBD1 (6 bases). Trimming stripped 3 bases from V and 2 bases from J, with 20 bases between. The CDR3 length is 17 residues. Germline V gene lookup returns CDR1 SGHVS and CDR2 FNYEAQ. CDR3 coding DNA: TGTGCCAGCAGCTTGGTCTCCCCACGGGACAAGGCCTACGAGCAGTACTTC. Protein product: CASSLVSPRDKAYEQYF.

This clone was seen more than once but under ten times. The chain carries TRBV10-3 and TRBJ2-1; 14 bases agree with TRBD2. The V segment lost 0 bases and the J segment 0 bases; nucleotides outside the gene matches: 7. CDR3 length: 20 residues. Per the germline V gene, CDR1 is ENHRY and CDR2 is SYGVKD. The CDR3 nucleotides are TGTGCCATCAGTGAGTCGGGACTAGCGGGAGTTGGGGGCTCCTACAATGAGCAGTTCTTC. Translating it yields CAISESGLAGVGGSYNEQFF.

The chain has TRBV28 and TRBJ2-7; 8 bases fit TRBD2. The CDR3 sequence is 14 residues long. The V gene end was trimmed by 6 bases and the J gene end by 6 bases; junction bases not matched to a gene: 10. Germline V gene lookup returns CDR1 MDHEN and CDR2 SYDVKM. The CDR3, as DNA: TGTGCCAGCAGATACAGCGGGAGTAAGGGCGAGCAGTACTTC. Protein sequence: CASRYSGSKGEQYF.

The rearrangement joins TRBV11-2 to TRBJ2-7, with TRBD2 matching over 7 bases. Germline loops: CDR1 SGHAT, CDR2 FQNNGV. The length of the CDR3 is 14 residues. V trimming: 1 base; J trimming: 2 bases; junction bases outside the gene matches: 2. The CDR3 region has the DNA TGTGCCAGCAGCTTAGGTAGCGGGCCCTACGAGCAGTACTTC. Protein product: CASSLGSGPYEQYF.

The rearrangement links TRBV7-8 to TRBJ1-1; the D gene is possibly TRBD1 (6 bases). Germline CDR1 reads SGHVS; CDR2 reads FQNEAQ. The CDR3 is made up of 16 amino acids. Deletions cut 4 bases from V and 0 bases from J, with 15 bases between. The CDR3 loop reads CASSSWTALMNTEAFF. CDR3 nucleotide sequence: TGTGCCAGCAGCTCCTGGACAGCCTTAATGAACACTGAAGCTTTCTTT.

The genes are TRBV19 and TRBJ1-2, with 8 positions matching TRBD1. This CDR3 has 15 amino acids. CDR1 and CDR2 (germline): LNHDA, SQIVND (reference sequence). J lost 5 bases, V lost 5 bases, and 10 bases had no gene match. The CDR3 nucleotides are TGTGCCAGTAGTCTTACAGGGGGAACTCGATATGGCTACACCTTC. Translating it yields CASSLTGGTRYGYTF.

The CDR3 nucleotides are TGTGCCAGCAGCTTTACGTACACACCATGGCAGTACTTC. Its protein product is CASSFTYTPWQYF. The chain combines TRBV5-8 with TRBJ2-5; no definite D call. This CDR3 comprises 13 residues. The V end was cut by 2 bases, the J end by 11 bases, with 16 bases between. The germline V gene has CDR1 SGHTS and CDR2 YDEGEE.

V is TRBV13 and J is TRBJ2-2; TRBD1 agrees at 7 bases. This CDR3 spans 18 amino acids. The ends lost 5 bases at V and 0 bases at J; junction bases unmatched: 12. Germline CDR1 is PRHDT and CDR2 is FYEKMQ (reference sequence). CDR3 sequence reads: CASSLIGWDSANTGELFF. The CDR3 region has the DNA TGTGCCAGCAGCCTAATTGGATGGGACAGCGCGAACACCGGGGAGCTGTTTTTT.

The V call is TRBV7-2, the J call TRBJ1-1, with TRBD1 matching over 8 bases. Germline V gene sequence: CDR1 SGHTA, CDR2 FQGNSA. V lost 5 bases to trimming and J lost 4 bases; unmatched junction nucleotides: 3. The CDR3 runs to 13 residues. CDR3: CASSPRGLTEAFF. CDR3 nucleotides: TGTGCCAGCAGCCCCAGGGGGCTCACTGAAGCTTTCTTT.

This clone was observed a single time. The chain uses TRBV5-1 and TRBJ1-2; no reliable D call. V was trimmed by 3 bases and J by 0 bases, leaving 6 bases between them. Germline-derived CDR1 and CDR2 are SGHRS and YFSETQ. CDR3 length equals 13 residues. CDR3 loop: CASSSSTNYGYTF. In DNA form, the CDR3 reads TGCGCCAGCAGCTCCAGTACTAACTATGGCTACACCTTC.

The chain employs TRBV12-5 and TRBJ1-4; weak D call: TRBD1 (6 bases). Trimming removed 6 bases from V and 7 bases from J, with 12 bases in between. CDR3 length: 13 residues. Germline V gene data show CDR1 as LGHNT and CDR2 as FRNRAP. In DNA form, the CDR3 reads TGTGCTAGTGGACAGGGTTGGGGTGAAAAACTGTTTTTT. Amino acids: CASGQGWGEKLFF.

In DNA form, the CDR3 reads TGTGCCACCGAAGGGGGGGGCGCAGAAAGGAACGAGCAGTACTTC. Encoded protein: CATEGGGAERNEQYF. The chain uses TRBV27 and TRBJ2-7, with D possibly being TRBD2 (7 bases). The CDR3 spans 15 residues. Trimming took 10 bases from V and 5 from J, leaving 24 bases between them. Germline assignment: CDR1 MNHEY and CDR2 SMNVEV (reference sequence).

The rearrangement joins TRBV11-2 to TRBJ2-1; 12 positions agree with TRBD2. Looked up from germline, CDR1 is SGHAT and CDR2 is FQNNGV. This CDR3 spans 16 amino acids. Unmatched junction bases numbered 7, after V lost 4 bases and J lost 6 bases. The DNA of the CDR3 is TGTGCCAGCAGCTCTCCTAGCGGGAGGGTCGCCAATGAGCAGTTCTTC. Protein sequence: CASSSPSGRVANEQFF.